These T cell receptor beta chains were read from a single sample in a study of PD-L1 blockade in urothelial cancer. The method was immunoSEQ multiplex PCR; TCRdb's version includes in-frame clones alone and lacks a portion of them. The repertoire holds around 34,000 clones, approximately 80% seen once, with around 15% in the top ten. The sequencing used PBMCs, collected around atezolizumab (anti-PD-L1) treatment. The source is a man of 80 years or more with urothelial cancer. The CDR3 runs from the conserved cysteine through the conserved F or W. The D gene is left open where the match is weak. A row's size may be missing; if present it is once, few, many or a size class.

j_gene	v_gene	d_gene	abundance	CDR3nt	CDR3aa
TRBJ1-5	TRBV28	TRBD1	-	TGTGCCAGCAGTTTGTCACGGGACAGGGGATATAGCAATCAGCCCCAGCATTTT	CASSLSRDRGYSNQPQHF
TRBJ1-5	TRBV15	-	-	TGTGCCACCAGCGGTAGTAGTTTTCGTCAGCCCCAGCATTTT	CATSGSSFRQPQHF
TRBJ2-7	TRBV5-1	-	-	TGCGCCAGCAGCTTGAGGACACAGTCCTACGAGCAGTACTTC	CASSLRTQSYEQYF
TRBJ1-3	TRBV2	-	-	TGTGCCAGCAGTGAAGTTGAGACAGTCTCTGGAAACACCATATATTTT	CASSEVETVSGNTIYF
TRBJ1-3	TRBV6-6	-	once	TGTGCCAGCAGCCCCCCCAGGGACTCTGGAAACACCATATATTTT	CASSPPRDSGNTIYF
TRBJ2-7	TRBV7-2	-	once	TGTGCCAGCAGCCCCCACTACGAGCAGTACTTC	CASSPHYEQYF
TRBJ2-3	TRBV6-6	-	few	TGTGCCACTAAACTGGGCACAGATACGCAGTATTTT	CATKLGTDTQYF
TRBJ1-1	TRBV7-2	-	-	TGTTCGTCGACAAGGAACACTGAAGCTTTCTTT	CSSTRNTEAFF
TRBJ2-2	TRBV28	-	-	TGTGCCAGCAGTTTGCTGGGTGGGAGCGGGGAGCTGTTTTTT	CASSLLGGSGELFF
TRBJ2-7	TRBV7-9	-	-	TGTGCCAGCAGCCGAAATCTGGGCCGACGTCTTGAGCAGTACTTC	CASSRNLGRRLEQYF
TRBJ2-3	TRBV10-1	TRBD2	-	TGCGCCAGCAGTGAAGCGGGGGCCAGCACAGATACGCAGTATTTT	CASSEAGASTDTQYF
TRBJ1-4	TRBV6-4	-	-	TGTGCCAGCACCGGCCCCGGCGGCCCCGGGAATAATGAAAAACTGTTTTTT	CASTGPGGPGNNEKLFF
TRBJ2-3	TRBV11-3	-	once	TGTGCCAGCAGCCAGGAGCGGGGCACAGATACGCAGTATTTT	CASSQERGTDTQYF
TRBJ1-5	TRBV28	-	-	TGTGCCAGCATCACAAGAGGGATGGGGAATCAGCCCCAGCATTTT	CASITRGMGNQPQHF
TRBJ2-1	TRBV10-1	-	-	TGCGCCAGCAGAGAGCGGGACAGCCACCATCGCTCCTACAATGAGCAGTTCTTC	CASRERDSHHRSYNEQFF
TRBJ2-7	TRBV4-1	TRBD2	-	TGCGCCAGCAGCCAAGGAATTACGGCGGGAGGGGCCTACGAGCAGTACTTC	CASSQGITAGGAYEQYF
TRBJ2-6	TRBV15	-	-	TGTGCCACCAGCAGAGCGTACCAGGCGAGCGGGGCCAACGTCCTGACTTTC	CATSRAYQASGANVLTF
TRBJ1-5	TRBV6-5	-	-	TGTGCCAGCAGTTACACGAGATACAATCAGCCCCAGCATTTT	CASSYTRYNQPQHF
TRBJ2-3	TRBV29-1	TRBD2	-	TGCAGCGCCGGGACTAGCGAAGAGGATACGCAGTATTTT	CSAGTSEEDTQYF
TRBJ2-7	TRBV6-6	-	-	TGTGCCAGCAGTTACTTACCGGGGGAGCAGTACTTC	CASSYLPGEQYF
TRBJ2-1	TRBV19	TRBD1	-	TGTGCCAGTACCGTGACTCGGACAGGGCCCAATGAGCAGTTCTTC	CASTVTRTGPNEQFF
TRBJ2-5	TRBV7-2	TRBD1	-	TGTGCCAGCAGAGGGGTGATCCGGGACAGGGGGCCAGAGACCCAGTACTTC	CASRGVIRDRGPETQYF
TRBJ2-1	TRBV7-9	TRBD2	-	TGTGCCAGCAGCCGAGAAGCGGGAGGGCCGGTAAATGAGCAGTTCTTC	CASSREAGGPVNEQFF
TRBJ2-3	TRBV12-5	TRBD2	-	TGTGCTAGTGGACTAGCGGGAGGGCCTACGCAGTATTTT	CASGLAGGPTQYF
TRBJ1-1	TRBV5-6	-	-	TGTGCCAGCAGCTTTGGGGCCCGGAACACTGAAGCTTTCTTT	CASSFGARNTEAFF
TRBJ2-3	TRBV2	-	-	TGTGCCACCCGACTACGCGATGGGAGCACAGATACGCAGTATTTT	CATRLRDGSTDTQYF
TRBJ2-7	TRBV5-5	-	-	TGTGCCAGCAGCTTGGCTGCTACGAGCGCCTACGAGCAGTACTTC	CASSLAATSAYEQYF
TRBJ2-3	TRBV6-5	-	-	TGTGCCAGCAGAGCGACGACAGATACGCAGTATTTT	CASRATTDTQYF
TRBJ2-5	TRBV5-1	-	-	TGCGCCAGCAGCGGGCAGGGAGAGACCCAGTACTTC	CASSGQGETQYF
TRBJ2-2	TRBV29-1	TRBD2	-	TGCAGCGTTGCTAGCGGGTCGAACACCGGGGAGCTGTTTTTT	CSVASGSNTGELFF
TRBJ2-3	TRBV28	-	-	TGTGCCAGCAGTTTGGTAGGGGGTACGCAGTATTTT	CASSLVGGTQYF
TRBJ2-2	TRBV18	-	-	TGTGCCAGCTCACCACTGGGGGGAACCGGGGAGCTGTTTTTT	CASSPLGGTGELFF
TRBJ2-1	TRBV30	-	-	TGTGCCTGGAGTGTCGTACAGTACCCGAATGAGCAGTTCTTC	CAWSVVQYPNEQFF
TRBJ2-3	TRBV28	TRBD2	-	TGTGCCAGCAGTACCCCCGGGACTAGCGTCGACACAGATACGCAGTATTTT	CASSTPGTSVDTDTQYF
TRBJ2-5	TRBV5-6	TRBD2	once	TGTGCCAGCAGCTCGGGGACTAGCGCGTCCCAAGAGACCCAGTACTTC	CASSSGTSASQETQYF
TRBJ2-5	TRBV19	-	-	TGTGCCAGTAACCTGGGGGGACAGCGGGAGACCCAGTACTTC	CASNLGGQRETQYF
TRBJ2-1	TRBV11-2	TRBD2	-	TGTGCCAGCAGCTTAAATCCCGGGACTAGCGTTAACAATGAGCAGTTCTTC	CASSLNPGTSVNNEQFF
TRBJ1-2	TRBV6-5	-	few	TGCGCCACAGGTCGTCCCAGTATGAGTGGCTACACCTTC	CATGRPSMSGYTF
TRBJ1-1	TRBV11-2	TRBD1	-	TGTGCCAGCAGCTTAGAGGCAGGGGGCACTGAAGCTTTCTTT	CASSLEAGGTEAFF
TRBJ2-2	TRBV7-8	TRBD1	-	TGTGCCAGCAGCTTTCAGGGGGATAGGGCCGGGGAGCTGTTTTTT	CASSFQGDRAGELFF
TRBJ2-2	TRBV9	TRBD2	-	TGTGCCAGCAGCGTAGCCCCTGGACTAGCGGGAGAGGGGGAGCTGTTTTTT	CASSVAPGLAGEGELFF
TRBJ1-2	TRBV29-1	-	-	TGCAGCGTTGAAGGAGGGCGTCGCTACACCTTC	CSVEGGRRYTF
TRBJ1-2	TRBV29-1	-	-	TGCAGCGGCGGGGGGGGCTATGGCTACACCTTC	CSGGGGYGYTF
TRBJ1-1	TRBV28	-	-	TGTGCCAGCAGTTTAGGCACTCCGGAGGTTCGGACTGAAGCTTTCTTT	CASSLGTPEVRTEAFF
TRBJ1-1	TRBV7-2	TRBD1	-	TGTGCCAGCAGCTTACAGGGGGGAATCACTGAAGCTTTCTTT	CASSLQGGITEAFF
TRBJ2-1	TRBV20-1	-	-	TGCAGTGCTAGTCGGGGCAATGAGCAGTTCTTC	CSASRGNEQFF
TRBJ2-7	TRBV12-5	TRBD1	-	TGTGCTAGTGGCTTGAACAGGGGACAGCAGTACTTC	CASGLNRGQQYF
TRBJ2-3	TRBV7-8	TRBD2	-	TGTGCCAGCAGCTACGTAGCGGGAGGGGCAGATACGCAGTATTTT	CASSYVAGGADTQYF
TRBJ2-1	TRBV2	-	-	TGTGCCAGCAAACGTTCTTTCATACAGGATGAGCAGTTCTTC	CASKRSFIQDEQFF
TRBJ1-5	TRBV2	TRBD1	-	TGTGCCAGCAGGCCGGGACAGCGTAATCAGCCCCAGCATTTT	CASRPGQRNQPQHF
TRBJ2-2	TRBV5-6	TRBD1	few	TGTGCCAGCAGCTCGGTTAGTGGGGACAGGGATACCGGGGAGCTGTTTTTT	CASSSVSGDRDTGELFF
TRBJ2-5	TRBV20-1	-	-	TGCAGTGCTAGAGAAGGACTGGCCCAGTACTTC	CSAREGLAQYF
TRBJ2-2	TRBV5-1	TRBD2	-	TGCGCCAGCAGCTCCACTCTAGCGGGAAGACGCACCGGGGAGCTGTTTTTT	CASSSTLAGRRTGELFF
TRBJ1-5	TRBV19	TRBD1	-	TGTGCCAGTAGTCCGTACAGGGGGGACCAGCCCCAGCATTTT	CASSPYRGDQPQHF
TRBJ2-7	TRBV23-1	-	few	TGCGCCAGCACTCCAGGGGACGGGGATAATCCCCTGCCCACCTACGAGCAGTACTTC	CASTPGDGDNPLPTYEQYF
TRBJ2-5	TRBV5-1	-	-	TGCGCCAGCAGCTTGGCCCGTTTTGGCGGGACCCAAGAGACCCAGTACTTC	CASSLARFGGTQETQYF
TRBJ1-2	TRBV5-6	-	-	TGTGCCAGCAGCCCCTATACAGGGCTTTCTCTTGGCTATGGCTACACCTTC	CASSPYTGLSLGYGYTF
TRBJ1-3	TRBV6-5	-	-	TGTGCCAGCAGTCAAACTATCTACTCTGGAAACACCATATATTTT	CASSQTIYSGNTIYF
TRBJ2-2	TRBV9	TRBD1	-	TGTGCCAGCAGCCCCTTGACAGGGACGGCCGGGGAGCTGTTTTTT	CASSPLTGTAGELFF
TRBJ1-2	TRBV30	-	-	TGTGCCTGGAATCAGGCTAACTATGGCTACACCTTC	CAWNQANYGYTF